What follows describes a single T cell receptor (beta chain). Antigen specificity is unknown. Germline assignment: CDR1 LNHNV and CDR2 YYDKDF (reference sequence). The CDR3 contains 17 residues. Primers included in the PCR were 60 Vbeta and 13 Jbeta primers. TCRdb keeps only in-frame clones here, not all; method: immunoSEQ multiplex PCR. The data contain approximately 110,000 clones, over 70% of them singletons. The data belong to a study of cytomegalovirus exposure and HLA in healthy donors. Study-wide points: An analysis done earlier found most TCR beta V segments productive about 87% or about 30% of the time. For most TCR sequences rarity was the rule, although some public TCRs occurred in many donors.

Donors counted as nominally healthy when sampled, yet unrecorded immune exposures were likely. This TCR was recovered from a woman between 35 and 50 years old in good health and CMV-seropositive. The V gene is TRBV15, the J gene TRBJ2-5; tentative D call: TRBD2 (6 bases). TRBJ2-7 matches the DNA end more closely, so the J call is doubtful. Source material: PBMCs. The CDR3 spells CATSRDHVVAGLYEQYF. The CDR3 DNA is TGTGCCACCAGCAGAGATCACGTCGTGGCGGGACTCTACGAGCAGTACTTC.